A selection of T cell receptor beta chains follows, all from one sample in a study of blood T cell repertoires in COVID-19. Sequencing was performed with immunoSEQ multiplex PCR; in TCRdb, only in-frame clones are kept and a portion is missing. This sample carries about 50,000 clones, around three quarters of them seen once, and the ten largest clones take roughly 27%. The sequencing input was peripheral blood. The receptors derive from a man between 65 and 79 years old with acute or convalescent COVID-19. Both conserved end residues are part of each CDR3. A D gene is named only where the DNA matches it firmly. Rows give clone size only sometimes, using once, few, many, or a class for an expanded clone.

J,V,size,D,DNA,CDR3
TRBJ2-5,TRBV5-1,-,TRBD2,TGCGCCAGCGGCTCACTAGCGGGTCAAGAGACCCAGTACTTC,CASGSLAGQETQYF
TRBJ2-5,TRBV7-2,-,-,TGTGCCAGCAGCATAGGACAGCAAGAGACCCAGTACTTC,CASSIGQQETQYF
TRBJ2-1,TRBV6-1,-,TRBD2,TGTGCCAGCAGTGAATTGGGGAGGGAGGAGCAGTTCTTC,CASSELGREEQFF
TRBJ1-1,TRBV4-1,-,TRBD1,TGCGCCAGCAGCCTTAGGGACAGGGGATACACTGAAGCTTTCTTT,CASSLRDRGYTEAFF
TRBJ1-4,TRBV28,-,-,TGTGCCAGCAGTTTGGCCGCTCATAATGAAAAACTGTTTTTT,CASSLAAHNEKLFF
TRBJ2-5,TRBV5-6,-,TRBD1,TGTGCCAGCAGCTGGGCCCCGGGACAGGGGCAAGAGACCCAGTACTTC,CASSWAPGQGQETQYF
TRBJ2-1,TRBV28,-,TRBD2,TGTGCCAGCAGTTTGGCTAGCGGGCAGTTCTTC,CASSLASGQFF
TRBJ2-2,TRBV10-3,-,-,TGTGCCATCAGTGAGGCAGGTCCGAACACCGGGGAGCTGTTTTTT,CAISEAGPNTGELFF
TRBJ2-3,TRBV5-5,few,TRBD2,TGTGCCAGCAGCCGTCTAGCGGAAAGCACAGATACGCAGTATTTT,CASSRLAESTDTQYF
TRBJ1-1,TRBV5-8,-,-,TGTGCCAGCAGCACACTAAGAGGGGGGGGCACTGAAGCTTTCTTT,CASSTLRGGGTEAFF
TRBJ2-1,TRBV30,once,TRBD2,TGTGCCATCGCACTAGCGGGACCGTCATTCAATGAGCAGTTCTTC,CAIALAGPSFNEQFF
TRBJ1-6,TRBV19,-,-,TGTGCCAGTAATCTCGGACAGCGCAATAATTCACCCCTCCACTTT,CASNLGQRNNSPLHF
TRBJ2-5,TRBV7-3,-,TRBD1,TGTGCCAGCAGCGGGACAGAACAAGAGACCCAGTACTTC,CASSGTEQETQYF
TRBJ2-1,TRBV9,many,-,TGTGCCAGCAGCCCACTAGGTGTGAGCGGGCAAAATGAGCAGTTCTTC,CASSPLGVSGQNEQFF
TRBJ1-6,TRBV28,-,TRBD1,TGTGCCAGCAGGAATCCGTCCGGGACAGTGGGGGTTCGCTCCTATAATTCACCCCTCCACTTT,CASRNPSGTVGVRSYNSPLHF
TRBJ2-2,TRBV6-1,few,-,TGTGCCAGCAGTGAATCAGGGCGGAGATCCGGGGAGCTGTTTTTT,CASSESGRRSGELFF
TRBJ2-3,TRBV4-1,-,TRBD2,TGCGCCAGCAGCCAAGAGCCTAGCGGGGGGGAGACTAGCACAGATACGCAGTATTTT,CASSQEPSGGETSTDTQYF
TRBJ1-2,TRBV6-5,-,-,TGTGCCAGCAGTTACTCGAGCGCGTCGCTCGGCTACACCTTC,CASSYSSASLGYTF
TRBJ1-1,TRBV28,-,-,TGTGCCAGCAGCACCGGCGCCGCGGTAGCTTTCTTT,CASSTGAAVAFF
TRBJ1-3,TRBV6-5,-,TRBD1,TGTGCCAGCAGTTTTGACAGGGGGTCTGGAAACACCATATATTTT,CASSFDRGSGNTIYF
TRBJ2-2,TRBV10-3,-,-,TGTGCCATCTCCCGCCTGCCCGGTGCGAACACCGGGGAGCTGTTTTTT,CAISRLPGANTGELFF
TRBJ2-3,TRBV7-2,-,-,TGTGCCAGCAGCGGGGGACTCCCCGGCCTCGATACGCAGTATTTT,CASSGGLPGLDTQYF
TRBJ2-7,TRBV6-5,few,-,TGTGCCAGCAGTTACTCATCGGTGGGAGTAACCTACGAGCAGTACTTC,CASSYSSVGVTYEQYF
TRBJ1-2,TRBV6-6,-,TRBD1,TGTGCCAGCAGTCGTCGACAGGGGGCGACGGTCGGGGAAGGCTACACCTTC,CASSRRQGATVGEGYTF
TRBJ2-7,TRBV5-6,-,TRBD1,TGTGCCAGCAGCCTCCAGCCAGGGGGCGAGTTCGAGCAGTACTTC,CASSLQPGGEFEQYF
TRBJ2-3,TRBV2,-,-,TGTGCCAGCAGTGGGGGCACATCGGCAGATACGCAGTATTTT,CASSGGTSADTQYF
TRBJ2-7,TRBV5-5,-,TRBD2,TGTGCCAGCAGCTTGGCGGGGGGTGGGTCCTACGAGCAGTACTTC,CASSLAGGGSYEQYF
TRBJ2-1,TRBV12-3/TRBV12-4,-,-,TGTGCCAGCAGTTTCGACAATGAGCAGTTCTTC,CASSFDNEQFF
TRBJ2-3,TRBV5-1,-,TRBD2,TGCGCCAGCAGCGAAGGACTAGCGGGGGCCCTATCGCGGTATTTT,CASSEGLAGALSRYF
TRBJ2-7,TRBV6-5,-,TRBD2,TGTGCCAGCGCTAGCGGGAGATTAGAGTACGAGCAGTACTTC,CASASGRLEYEQYF
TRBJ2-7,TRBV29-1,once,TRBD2,TGCAGCGTCCACCCAGGGACTAGCGACTACGAGCAGTACTTC,CSVHPGTSDYEQYF
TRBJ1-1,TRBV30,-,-,TGTGCCTGTCGGCAGACAGGCGGAAACACTGAAGCTTTCTTT,CACRQTGGNTEAFF
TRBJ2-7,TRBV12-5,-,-,TGTGCTAGTACCGCGACAGTTCGTTACGAGCAGTACTTC,CASTATVRYEQYF
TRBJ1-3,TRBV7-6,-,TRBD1,TGTGCCAGCAGCGCTCAGGGGGTACCCTCTGGAAACACCATATATTTT,CASSAQGVPSGNTIYF
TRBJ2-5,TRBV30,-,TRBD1,TGTGCCTGGAGTGGGACAGGGACCGTACAAGAGACCCAGTACTTC,CAWSGTGTVQETQYF
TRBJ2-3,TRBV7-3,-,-,TGTGCCAGCAGCTTAACCAGCGCCCGCACAGATACGCAGTATTTT,CASSLTSARTDTQYF
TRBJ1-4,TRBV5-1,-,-,TGCGCCAGCAGCTTGGCTGGCCAGTCAAAGAATGAAAAACTGTTTTTT,CASSLAGQSKNEKLFF
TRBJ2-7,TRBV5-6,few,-,TGTGCCAGCAGCTGGCTCCAGGCGGGCAGTATCTACGAGCAGTACTTC,CASSWLQAGSIYEQYF
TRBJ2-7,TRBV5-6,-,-,TGTGCCAGCAGCTTAACCGGCGACTTCTACTACGAGCAGTACTTC,CASSLTGDFYYEQYF
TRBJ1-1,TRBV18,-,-,TGTGCCAGCTCACCACCGTCGGGGGGGGGCACTGAAGCTTTCTTT,CASSPPSGGGTEAFF
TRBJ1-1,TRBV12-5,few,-,TGTGCTAGTGGCCTAGACACTGAAGCTTTCTTT,CASGLDTEAFF
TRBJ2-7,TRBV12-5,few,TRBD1,TGTGCTAGTGGGGACAGGTACGGGAACGAGCAGTACTTC,CASGDRYGNEQYF
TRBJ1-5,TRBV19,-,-,TGTGCCAGTGTTCCGGGATCTCTATCTTATAGCAATCAGCCCCAGCATTTT,CASVPGSLSYSNQPQHF